The source of this TCR beta chain is a study of blood T cell repertoires in COVID-19. Study summary: Sources were T cells, B-cell-depleted T cells, or PBMCs; the material itself was cDNA or gDNA.

Some clones are missing from TCRdb's copy, which holds only in-frame ones; the method was immunoSEQ multiplex PCR. The sample has more than 300,000 clones, about 92% seen once; the top ten hold around 20%. Participants came from some 23 US areas, aged roughly 18 to 95 years. Clinical histories supplied by participants themselves formed the basis of cohort assignment. Cohort 3 donors counted as recovered after two negative PCRs, clearance, or resolved symptoms. V gave up 2 bases and J gave up 6 bases, with 14 bases separating them. This CDR3 comprises 14 residues. The V gene's germline CDR1 is LGHDT and CDR2 YNNKEL (reference sequence).

The chain has TRBV3-1 (or the pseudogene TRBV3-2) and TRBJ2-7; maybe TRBD2 (6 bases). Sequencing was done on a sample of PBMCs or T cells enriched from blood (not recorded which). The TCR originated in a woman in her 30s who had recovered from COVID-19. In DNA, the CDR3 is TGTGCCAGCAGCCAAACCGAGGGACTTGGCGAGCAGTACTTC. As protein: CASSQTEGLGEQYF.